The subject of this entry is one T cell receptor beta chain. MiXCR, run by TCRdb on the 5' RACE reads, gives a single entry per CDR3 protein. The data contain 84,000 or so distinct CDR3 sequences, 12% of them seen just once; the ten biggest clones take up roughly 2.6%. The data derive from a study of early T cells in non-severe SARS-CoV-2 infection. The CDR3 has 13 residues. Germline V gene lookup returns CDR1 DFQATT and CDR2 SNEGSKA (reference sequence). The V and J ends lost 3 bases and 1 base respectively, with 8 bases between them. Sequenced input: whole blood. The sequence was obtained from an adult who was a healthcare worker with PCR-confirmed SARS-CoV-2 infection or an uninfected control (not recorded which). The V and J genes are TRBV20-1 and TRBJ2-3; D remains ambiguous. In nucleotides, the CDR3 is TGCAGTGCTAGGGACCCGCGCACAGATACGCAGTATTTT. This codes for CSARDPRTDTQYF.